The 2 T cell receptor beta chains reported below all come from one sample, sequenced in a study of regulatory T cells in long-lasting Graves disease. Time point indicated: newly diagnosed GD, antithyroid drugs for less than 3 months. Making the TCR library involved RNA that had been extracted from PBMCs. Construction of TCR beta libraries relied on iRepertoire HTBI primers and on Arm-PCR targeting CDR3 regions. TCRdb fed the multiplex PCR reads into MiXCR, producing one record per CDR3 protein. The sample includes around 500,000 distinct CDR3 sequences, about 13% seen only once; the top ten take more than 8.5%. In addition, the sample was reused for a study of T cells in Graves' hyperthyroidism and ophthalmopathy.

Material: peripheral blood mononuclear cells (PBMCs), obtained at new diagnosis, from a patient treated with antithyroid drugs. The receptors were sampled from a man under 40 with Graves disease.

In this sample, this clonotype turned up many times. The rearrangement links TRBV28 to TRBJ1-2; 11 bases line up with TRBD1. CDR1 MDHEN and CDR2 SYDVKM come from the germline V gene. The CDR3 covers 15 residues. V lost 6 bases, J lost 4 bases, and 7 bases stayed unmatched. CDR3 loop: CASRRGTGGAYGYTF. The CDR3 DNA is TGTGCCAGCAGACGCGGGACAGGGGGGGCCTATGGCTACACCTTC.

This clonotype was picked up many times. V gene TRBV3-1 combines with J gene TRBJ1-1; D unclear. Looked up from germline, CDR1 is LGHDT and CDR2 is YNNKEL (reference sequence). Deletions cut 1 base from V and 10 bases from J, with 10 bases between. The CDR3 loop spans 12 amino acids. CDR3 nucleotides: TGTGCCAGCAGCCAAGGTCAGAGGACAGCTTTCTTT. This gives the protein CASSQGQRTAFF.